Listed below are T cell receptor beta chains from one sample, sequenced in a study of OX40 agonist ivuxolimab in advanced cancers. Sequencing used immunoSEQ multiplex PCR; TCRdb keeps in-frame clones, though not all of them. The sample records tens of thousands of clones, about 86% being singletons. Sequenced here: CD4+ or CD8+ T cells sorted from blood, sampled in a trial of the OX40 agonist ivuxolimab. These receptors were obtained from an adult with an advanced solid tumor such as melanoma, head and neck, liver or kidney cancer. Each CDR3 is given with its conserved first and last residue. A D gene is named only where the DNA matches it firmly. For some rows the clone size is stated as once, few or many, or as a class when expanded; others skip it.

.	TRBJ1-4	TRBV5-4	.	TGTGCCAGCAGCTTGGGCCCGGGACGACAAGCAACGGGGGAAAAACTGTTTTTT	CASSLGPGRQATGEKLFF
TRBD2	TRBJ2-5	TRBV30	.	TGTGCCTGGAAGGCGGGGGGGCAGACCCAGTACTTC	CAWKAGGQTQYF
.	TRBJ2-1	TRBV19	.	TGTGCCAGTAGTATAGGGGGCCAGGGGAGCTCCTACAATGAGCAGTTCTTC	CASSIGGQGSSYNEQFF
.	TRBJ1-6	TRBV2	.	TGTGCCAGCGTCTCGACGGATAATTCACCCCTCCACTTT	CASVSTDNSPLHF
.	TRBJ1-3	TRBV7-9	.	TGTGCCAGCAGCTTTGATAGGACACCTTGGTCTGGAAACACCATATATTTT	CASSFDRTPWSGNTIYF
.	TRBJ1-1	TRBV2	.	TGTGCCAGCAGCCCCCGGGGCACTGAAGCTTTCTTT	CASSPRGTEAFF
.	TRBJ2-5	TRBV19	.	TGTGCCAGTAGTCCCCCCTGGGCCCAAGAGACCCAGTACTTC	CASSPPWAQETQYF
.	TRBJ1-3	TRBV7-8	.	TGTGCCAGCAGCTTCCGAGGGGGAGATGGAAACACCATATATTTT	CASSFRGGDGNTIYF
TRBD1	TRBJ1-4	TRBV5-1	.	TGCGCCAGCAGCTGGGGACAGGCTCCTAATGAAAAACTGTTTTTT	CASSWGQAPNEKLFF
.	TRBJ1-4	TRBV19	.	TGTGCCAGTAGCTTAGCAGGGGCAGGTGAAAAACTGTTTTTT	CASSLAGAGEKLFF
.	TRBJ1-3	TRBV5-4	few	TGTGCCAGCAGCTTGGGTGGACGCTCCTCTGGAAACACCATATATTTT	CASSLGGRSSGNTIYF
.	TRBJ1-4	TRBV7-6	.	TGTGCCAGCAGCTTAATCTCGGGTGGAAAGCTGTTTTTT	CASSLISGGKLFF
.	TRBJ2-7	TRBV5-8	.	TGTGCCAGCAGCTTGGAGGGAGGCTCCTACGAGCAGTACTTC	CASSLEGGSYEQYF
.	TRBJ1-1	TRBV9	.	TGTGCCAGCAGCTCATCTCAGGGAGAAGCTTTCTTT	CASSSSQGEAFF
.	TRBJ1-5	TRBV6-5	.	TGTGCCAGCAGTTACGGGGGACTTTTTAGCAATCAGCCCCAGCATTTT	CASSYGGLFSNQPQHF
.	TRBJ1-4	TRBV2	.	TGTGCCAGCAAGGGGGACGAAAAACTGTTTTTT	CASKGDEKLFF
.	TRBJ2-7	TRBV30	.	TGTGCCTGGAGTGTGAAAGAAACCTCTTCCTACGAGCAGTACTTC	CAWSVKETSSYEQYF
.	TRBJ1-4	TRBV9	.	TGTGCCAGCAGCGTAGGGCTTGGACATGAAAAACTGTTTTTT	CASSVGLGHEKLFF
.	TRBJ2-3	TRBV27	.	TGTGCCAGCAGTTTCTCCCCTTCCAGGGGCGGCACAGATACGCAGTATTTT	CASSFSPSRGGTDTQYF
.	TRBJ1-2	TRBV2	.	TGTGCCAGCAGTGAAAGGGGGGCCGGCTATGGCTACACCTTC	CASSERGAGYGYTF
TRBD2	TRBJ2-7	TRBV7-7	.	TGTGCCAGCAGCTACGGACTAGCGGGGGTAAGCTCCTACGAGCAGTACTTC	CASSYGLAGVSSYEQYF
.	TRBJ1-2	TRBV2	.	TGTGCCAGCAGTTTCAGTGGAGACGGCTACACCTTC	CASSFSGDGYTF
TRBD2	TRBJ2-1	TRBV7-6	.	TGTGCCAGCAGCCCCCGGACTAGCGGGGGGTATAATGAGCAGTTCTTC	CASSPRTSGGYNEQFF
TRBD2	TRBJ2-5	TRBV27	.	TGTGCCAGCAGTCCAGGGCGGGGGGTCCAAGAGACCCAGTACTTC	CASSPGRGVQETQYF
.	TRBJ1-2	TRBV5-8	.	TGTGCCAGCAGCTTGTGGGGGAACTATGGCTACACCTTC	CASSLWGNYGYTF
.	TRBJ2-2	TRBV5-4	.	TGTGCCAGCAGCTTGGGAGGGGCGGGCACCGGGGAGCTGTTTTTT	CASSLGGAGTGELFF
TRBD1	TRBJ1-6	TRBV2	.	TGTGCCAGCAGAAGGACAGGGGGCATGTCACCCCTCCACTTT	CASRRTGGMSPLHF
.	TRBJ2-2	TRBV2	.	TGTGCCAGCAAAGGGACGGTGAACACCGGGGAGCTGTTTTTT	CASKGTVNTGELFF
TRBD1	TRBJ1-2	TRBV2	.	TGTGCCAGCCCAGGGGACAGGGGGCTCCGTGGCTACACCTTC	CASPGDRGLRGYTF
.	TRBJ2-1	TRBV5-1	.	TGCGCCAGCAGCTTGGATGGGGGAAGATCCTACAATGAGCAGTTCTTC	CASSLDGGRSYNEQFF
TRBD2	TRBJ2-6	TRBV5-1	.	TGCGCCAGCAGCCCGAGACTAGCGGGGGGGCTTGGGGCCAACGTCCTGACTTTC	CASSPRLAGGLGANVLTF
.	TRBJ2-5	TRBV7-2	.	TGTGCCAGCAGCGACGAGACTAGGCAGAGGGAGACCCAGTACTTC	CASSDETRQRETQYF
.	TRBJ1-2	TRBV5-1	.	TGCGCCAGCAGCTTGGTGGGGGGTTACAACTATGGCTACACCTTC	CASSLVGGYNYGYTF
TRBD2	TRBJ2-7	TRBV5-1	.	TGCGCCAGCAGCCCCCTGGGCGGGGGGCCCTACGAGCAGTACTTC	CASSPLGGGPYEQYF
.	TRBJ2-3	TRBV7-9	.	TGTGCCAGCAGCGTCAGAGGGGGGGGCGGAGATACGCAGTATTTT	CASSVRGGGGDTQYF